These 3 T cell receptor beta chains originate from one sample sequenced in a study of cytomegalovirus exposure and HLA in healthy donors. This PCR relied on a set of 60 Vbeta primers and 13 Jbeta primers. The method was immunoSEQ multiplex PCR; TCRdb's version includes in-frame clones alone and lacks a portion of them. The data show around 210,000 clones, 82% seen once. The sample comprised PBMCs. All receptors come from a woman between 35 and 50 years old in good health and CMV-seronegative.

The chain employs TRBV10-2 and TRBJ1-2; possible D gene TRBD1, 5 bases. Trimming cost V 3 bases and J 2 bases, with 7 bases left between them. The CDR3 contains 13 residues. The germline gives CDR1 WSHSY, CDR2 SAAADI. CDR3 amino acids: CASSDRGNYGYTF. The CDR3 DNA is TGCGCCAGCAGTGATCGGGGGAACTATGGCTACACCTTC.

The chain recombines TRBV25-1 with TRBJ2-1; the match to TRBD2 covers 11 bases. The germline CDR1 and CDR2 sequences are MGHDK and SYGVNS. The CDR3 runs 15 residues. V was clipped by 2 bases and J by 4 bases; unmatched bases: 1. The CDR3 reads CASSEGTSGYNEQFF. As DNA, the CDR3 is TGTGCCAGCAGTGAAGGGACTAGCGGTTACAATGAGCAGTTCTTC.

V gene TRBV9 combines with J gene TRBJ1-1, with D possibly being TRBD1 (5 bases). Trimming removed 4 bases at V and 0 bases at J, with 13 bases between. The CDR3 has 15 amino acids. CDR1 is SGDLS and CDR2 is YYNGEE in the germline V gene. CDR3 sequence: CASSSRQTLNTEAFF. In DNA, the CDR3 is TGTGCCAGCAGCTCCCGACAGACCCTGAACACTGAAGCTTTCTTT. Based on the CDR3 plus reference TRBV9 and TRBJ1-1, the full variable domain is DSGVTQTPKHLITATGQRVTLRCSPRSGDLSVYWYQQSLDQGLQFLIQYYNGEERAKGNILERFSAQQFPDLHSELNLSSLELGDSALYFCASSSRQTLNTEAFFGQGTRLTVV.